This TCR beta chain is from a study of blood T cell repertoires in COVID-19. The table came from immunoSEQ multiplex PCR; TCRdb's copy has only in-frame clones and leaves some out. The sample yields around 40,000 clones, about nine tenths seen once. This CDR3 comprises 15 residues. Germline trimming cut 6 bases from V and 2 bases from J; bases unmatched to any gene: 7. Germline V gene lookup returns CDR1 SNHLY and CDR2 FYNNEI. This chain joins TRBV2 and TRBJ2-3; 8 bases align to TRBD2. The clonotype comes from a human donor in a cohort sampled during active COVID-19. Sequencing input: peripheral blood. The CDR3 DNA reads TGTGCCAGCAGGGCACTAGCGGCTGTCACAGATACGCAGTATTTT. Translating it yields CASRALAAVTDTQYF.